This entry features one T cell receptor beta chain sequence. Its antigen is unknown. This sample is drawn from a study of cytotoxic CD8 clonotypes in ibrutinib-treated CLL. Study in general: An average of around 250,000 productive templates and roughly 94,000 productive rearrangements was obtained per sample. General observations from the study: Patients had baseline clonality above age-matched healthy donors, and this clonality moved with circulating CD8+ T-cell counts.

Germline V CDR1 and CDR2: ENHRY, SYGVKD. The CDR3 is 15 amino acids. The V gene end was trimmed by 6 bases and the J gene end by 4 bases; junction bases not matched to a gene: 7. Sequenced by immunoSEQ multiplex PCR; TCRdb stores in-frame clones only, minus some. The repertoire includes 140,000 or so clones, around 80% of them detected once, and around 13% sits in the top ten. The origin of this receptor is a human donor with chronic lymphocytic leukemia. The sequencing here drew on PBMCs, taken after 12 months of ibrutinib treatment. The chain links TRBV10-3 to TRBJ2-2; 8 positions agree with TRBD2. This chain's CDR3 is CAIRTGGRGTGELFF. CDR3 sequence (DNA): TGTGCCATCAGGACGGGAGGGCGCGGCACCGGGGAGCTGTTTTTT.